This T cell receptor beta chain derives from a study of long-term antiretroviral therapy in people with HIV. Survey-level immunoSEQ v3.0 assays were run. Sequencing was performed with immunoSEQ multiplex PCR; in TCRdb, only in-frame clones are kept and a portion is missing. The data show tens of thousands of clones, just over 90% seen once. This CDR3 has 20 residues. Germline V lookup: CDR1 SGDLS, CDR2 YYNGEE. V lost 4 bases and J lost 2; bases outside the gene matches: 15. This specimen consisted of unsorted PBMCs, obtained 7.6 years after starting antiretroviral therapy. V gene TRBV9 combines with J gene TRBJ2-3; TRBD2 matches 14 bases. This receptor was obtained from a woman aged 40 to 50 with HIV. The CDR3 nucleotides are TGTGCCAGCAGCTTTCGCCCCCAACGGACTAGCGGGGGGTTCACAGATACGCAGTATTTT. Translating it yields CASSFRPQRTSGGFTDTQYF. Drawing the rest from reference TRBV9 and TRBJ2-3, the complete variable domain is DSGVTQTPKHLITATGQRVTLRCSPRSGDLSVYWYQQSLDQGLQFLIQYYNGEERAKGNILERFSAQQFPDLHSELNLSSLELGDSALYFCASSFRPQRTSGGFTDTQYFGPGTRLTVL.